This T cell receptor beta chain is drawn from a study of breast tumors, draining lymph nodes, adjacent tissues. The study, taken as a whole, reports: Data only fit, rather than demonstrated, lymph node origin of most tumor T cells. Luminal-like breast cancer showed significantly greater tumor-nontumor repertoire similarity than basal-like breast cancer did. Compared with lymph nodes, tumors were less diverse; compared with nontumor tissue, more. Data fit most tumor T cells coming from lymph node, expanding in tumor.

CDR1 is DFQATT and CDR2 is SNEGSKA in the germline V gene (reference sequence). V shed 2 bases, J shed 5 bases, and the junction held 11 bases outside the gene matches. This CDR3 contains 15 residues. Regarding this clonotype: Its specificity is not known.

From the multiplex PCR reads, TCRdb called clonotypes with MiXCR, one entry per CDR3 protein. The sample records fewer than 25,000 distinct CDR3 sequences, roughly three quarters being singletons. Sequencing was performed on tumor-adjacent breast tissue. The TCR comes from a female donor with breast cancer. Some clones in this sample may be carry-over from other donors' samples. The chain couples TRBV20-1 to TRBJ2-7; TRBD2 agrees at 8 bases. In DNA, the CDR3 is TGCAGTGCTAGAAGAGGCGGGACTAGTCACCACGAGCAGTACTTC. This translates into CSARRGGTSHHEQYF.